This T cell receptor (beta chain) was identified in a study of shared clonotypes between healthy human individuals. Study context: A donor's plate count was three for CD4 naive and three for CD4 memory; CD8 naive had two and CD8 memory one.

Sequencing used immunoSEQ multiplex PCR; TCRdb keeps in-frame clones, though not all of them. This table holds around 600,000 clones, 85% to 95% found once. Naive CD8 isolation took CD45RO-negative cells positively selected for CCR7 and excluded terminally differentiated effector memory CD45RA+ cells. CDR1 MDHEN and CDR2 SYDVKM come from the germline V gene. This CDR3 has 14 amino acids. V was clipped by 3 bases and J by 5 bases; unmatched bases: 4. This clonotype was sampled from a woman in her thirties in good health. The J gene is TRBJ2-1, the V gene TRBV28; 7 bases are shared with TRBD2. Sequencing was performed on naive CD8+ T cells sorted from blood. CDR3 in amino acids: CASSFRLAHNEQFF. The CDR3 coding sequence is TGTGCCAGCAGTTTTCGACTAGCCCACAATGAGCAGTTCTTC.